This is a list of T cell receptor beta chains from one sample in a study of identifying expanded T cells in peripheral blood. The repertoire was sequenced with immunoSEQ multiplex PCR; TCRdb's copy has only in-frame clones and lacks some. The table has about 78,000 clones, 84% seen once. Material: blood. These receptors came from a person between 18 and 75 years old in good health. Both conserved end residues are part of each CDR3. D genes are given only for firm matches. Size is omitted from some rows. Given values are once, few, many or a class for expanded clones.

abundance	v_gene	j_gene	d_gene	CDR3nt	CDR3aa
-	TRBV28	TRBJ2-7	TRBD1	TGTGCCAGCAGTTTAGGGACAGGGCGGGAGCAGTACTTC	CASSLGTGREQYF
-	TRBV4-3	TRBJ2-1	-	TGCGCCAGCAGCCAAGATACAGGCATGAATGAGCAGTTCTTC	CASSQDTGMNEQFF
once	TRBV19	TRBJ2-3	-	TGTGCCAGTAGTATAGTTTACGGACTGCCAAGAGGCACAGATACGCAGTATTTT	CASSIVYGLPRGTDTQYF
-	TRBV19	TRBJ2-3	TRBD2	TGTGCCAGTAGTATAGCTCATAGCGGGAGTGGATTCACAGATACGCAGTATTTT	CASSIAHSGSGFTDTQYF
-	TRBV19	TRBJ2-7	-	TGTGCCAGTAGTCCCGTGGGGGTAGCAAGGAACGAGCAGTACTTC	CASSPVGVARNEQYF
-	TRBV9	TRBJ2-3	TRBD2	TGTGCCAGCAGTCCTCGGGGCGGACTAGCGGGAGAGACAGATACGCAGTATTTT	CASSPRGGLAGETDTQYF
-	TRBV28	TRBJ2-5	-	TGTGCCAGCAAGCCCCCGGGGATTGGAACAGGGTCAGAGACCCAGTACTTC	CASKPPGIGTGSETQYF
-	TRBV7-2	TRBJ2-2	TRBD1	TGTGCCAGCAGCCCGCAGGGACAGTTAGTTGGCACCGGGGAGCTGTTTTTT	CASSPQGQLVGTGELFF
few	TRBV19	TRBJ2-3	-	TGTGCCAGTAGTGAGGTCAGGGTTTTCACAGATACGCAGTATTTT	CASSEVRVFTDTQYF
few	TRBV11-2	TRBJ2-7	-	TGTGCCAGCAGCCGAGAGAGCTCCTACGAGCAGTACTTC	CASSRESSYEQYF
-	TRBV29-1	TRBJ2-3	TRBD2	TGCAGCGTTGAAGATGGCTTTTTGGGACTAGCGGCAGATACGCAGTATTTT	CSVEDGFLGLAADTQYF
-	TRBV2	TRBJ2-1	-	TGTGCCAGGAGGGGGGAGGACCCCTACAATGAGCAGTTCTTC	CARRGEDPYNEQFF
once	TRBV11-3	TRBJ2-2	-	TGTGCCAGCAGCTTAGTTCGTAGTCGAACCGGGGAGCTGTTTTTT	CASSLVRSRTGELFF
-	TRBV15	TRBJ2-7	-	TGTGCCACCAGTGTGACTCCAACCTACGAGCAGTACTTC	CATSVTPTYEQYF
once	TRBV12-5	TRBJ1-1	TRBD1	TGTGCTAGTGGGGTCACAGGGGACACTGAAGCTTTCTTT	CASGVTGDTEAFF
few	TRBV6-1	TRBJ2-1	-	TGTGCCAGCAGTGAGTGGTTCTCGGTAAATGAGCAGTTCTTC	CASSEWFSVNEQFF
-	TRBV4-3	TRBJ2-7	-	TGCGCCAGCAGCCAAGATGATCGTAGGGGTCGGGACGAGCAGTACTTC	CASSQDDRRGRDEQYF
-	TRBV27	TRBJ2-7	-	TGTGCCAGCGGTGGAAGTAGCGGAAAATACGAGCAGTACTTC	CASGGSSGKYEQYF
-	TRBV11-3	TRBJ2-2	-	TGTGCCAGCAGTGTAACGGACGGGGAGCTGTTTTTT	CASSVTDGELFF
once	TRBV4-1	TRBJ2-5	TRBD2	TGCGCCAGCAGCCAAGAATGGCTAGCGGGAGAAGTAACCAGGGAGACCCAGTACTTC	CASSQEWLAGEVTRETQYF
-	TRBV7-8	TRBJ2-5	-	TGTGCCAGCAGCTTAGTGTCGGTGGGTAGCGGCCAAGAGACCCAGTACTTC	CASSLVSVGSGQETQYF
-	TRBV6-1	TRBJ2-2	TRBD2	TGTGCCAGCCCTCGACTAGCGGGAGGGCTAGGGGAGCTGTTTTTT	CASPRLAGGLGELFF
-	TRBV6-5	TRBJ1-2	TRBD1	TGTGCCAGCAGAGCCGGGACAGCTTTCTATGGCTACACCTTC	CASRAGTAFYGYTF
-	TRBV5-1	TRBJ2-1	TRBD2	TGCGCCAGCAGCTTGACTAGCGGGGCTATGAATGAGCAGTTCTTC	CASSLTSGAMNEQFF
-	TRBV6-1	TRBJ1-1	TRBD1	TGTGCCAGCAGGGTCACAGGGGTTAACACTGAAGCTTTCTTT	CASRVTGVNTEAFF
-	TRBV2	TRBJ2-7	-	TGTGCCAGCAGTGACCTTCCGGGAGCATTCGAGCAGTACTTC	CASSDLPGAFEQYF
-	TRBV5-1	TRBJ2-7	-	TGCGCCAGCAGCTTGGGTGGGGGCTCCTACGAGCAGTACTTC	CASSLGGGSYEQYF
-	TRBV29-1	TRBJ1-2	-	TGCAGCGTTAATCACAGGCCCAGCTATGGCTACACCTTC	CSVNHRPSYGYTF
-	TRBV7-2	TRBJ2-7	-	TGTGCCAGCAGGTCCGGGACTGGATCCTACGAGCAGTACTTC	CASRSGTGSYEQYF